Listed here are 9 T cell receptor beta chains from one sample, sequenced in a study of blood T cell repertoires in COVID-19. TCRdb's copy holds only in-frame clones and misses some; the assay was immunoSEQ multiplex PCR. Found here are some 190,000 clones, around nine tenths of them singletons; the top ten hold around 6.6%. Sequenced sample: peripheral blood. The receptors shown here come from a woman in her thirties or forties who had recovered from COVID-19.

V usage is TRBV19 and J usage is TRBJ2-6, with D hard to call. The ends were cut back, 4 bases at V and 2 bases at J, with 12 bases in the middle. From germline, CDR1 is LNHDA and CDR2 SQIVND (reference sequence). CDR3 length equals 16 residues. CDR3 in amino acids: CASSTPLLAGANVLTF. The CDR3 region has the DNA TGTGCCAGTAGTACCCCCCTATTAGCTGGGGCCAACGTCCTGACTTTC.

Only one count was recorded for this clone. The chain combines TRBV28 with TRBJ2-7; 10 positions agree with TRBD2. With V trimmed by 6 bases and J by 3 bases, 8 bases remained unmatched. The CDR3 length is 15 residues. Germline-derived CDR1 and CDR2 are MDHEN and SYDVKM. The CDR3 region has the DNA TGTGCCAGCAGCCGAAGCGGGAGGGCCTACTACGAGCAGTACTTC. Translated: CASSRSGRAYYEQYF.

The chain uses TRBV28 and TRBJ1-5, with 7 bases matching TRBD1. The junction had 5 bases not matched to a gene; V was cut back by 5 bases and J by 1 base. CDR3 length: 15 amino acids. Germline V CDR1 and CDR2: MDHEN, SYDVKM. The CDR3 DNA reads as TGTGCCAGCAGTCGACAGGGTGTGAGCAATCAGCCCCAGCATTTT. Translation: CASSRQGVSNQPQHF.

The rearrangement links TRBV6-1 to TRBJ2-2; the D gene is possibly TRBD2 (5 bases). Germline values: CDR1 MNHNS, CDR2 SASEGT. Trimming removed 3 bases from V and 4 bases from J, with 18 bases in between. The CDR3 spans 17 residues. Here the CDR3 DNA reads TGTGCCAGCAGTGATTCTTACATGGGAGTTGGCACCGGGGAGCTGTTTTTT. Protein product: CASSDSYMGVGTGELFF.

The rearrangement uses TRBV24-1 and TRBJ1-2, with TRBD1 matching over 7 bases. This CDR3 region has 14 residues. With 4 bases clipped from V and 8 bases from J, the junction kept 9 bases outside the gene matches. Germline values: CDR1 KGHDR, CDR2 SFDVKD. The CDR3 loop is CATSDPTGTEGYTF. The CDR3 DNA sequence: TGTGCCACCAGTGACCCCACCGGGACAGAAGGCTACACCTTC.

The CDR3 DNA sequence: TGCGCCAGCAGCAGGGCAGGGGAGACCCAGTACTTC. Translating it yields CASSRAGETQYF. V and J are TRBV23-1 and TRBJ2-5; a weak D match, TRBD1 (5 bases). TRBV23-1 is an ORF; its function is uncertain. V dropped 6 bases and J dropped 5 bases, with 10 bases sitting between them. The CDR3 has 12 amino acids.

The chain carries TRBV5-1 and TRBJ2-7; tentative D call: TRBD1 (5 bases). The CDR3 is made up of 16 amino acids. Looked up from germline, CDR1 is SGHRS and CDR2 is YFSETQ. V gave up 1 base and J gave up 2 bases, with 16 bases separating them. CDR3 nucleotide sequence: TGCGCCAGCAGCTTGATCGAATTGGGGCCTCCCTACGAGCAGTACTTC. Translation gives CASSLIELGPPYEQYF.

The table lists this clone with a count of one. V and J are TRBV29-1 and TRBJ2-7; TRBD2 agrees at 10 bases. Germline CDR1 reads SQVTM; CDR2 reads ANQGSEA. Trimming at V came to 4 bases and at J to 5 bases, leaving 8 bases not matched to a gene. This CDR3 comprises 14 residues. The CDR3 loop is CSVGGLAGVDEQYF. DNA for the CDR3: TGCAGCGTTGGGGGTCTAGCGGGAGTCGACGAGCAGTACTTC.

J is TRBJ1-4 and V is TRBV4-1; D ambiguous. V was shortened by 4 bases and J by 1 base, with 7 bases between the two germline ends. Per the germline V gene, CDR1 is MGHRA and CDR2 is YSYEKL. The CDR3 sequence is 14 residues long. CDR3 residues: CASSRSGTNEKLFF. CDR3 coding DNA: TGCGCCAGCAGCCGTTCGGGAACTAATGAAAAACTGTTTTTT.